This entry features one T cell receptor (beta chain) sequence. Per the original methods: Quantification of nucleated cells was approximated via reference gene primer amplification. Sequencing was performed with immunoSEQ multiplex PCR; in TCRdb, only in-frame clones are kept and a portion is missing. V, J and clone size derive from that table, while D and trimming were established from the DNA sequence. The sample holds about 230,000 clones, 81% seen once. In Seattle, patients joined the study during active infection and were tracked longitudinally. This sample stems from a study of blood T cell repertoires in COVID-19. Overall study: Acute and convalescent COVID-19 specimens originated in the United States, Italy and Spain. The cDNA or gDNA used as material had been derived from T cells, B-cell-depleted T cells, or PBMCs.

CDR3 length: 13 residues. The germline gives CDR1 SGHRS, CDR2 YFSETQ. Trimming left V 3 bases short and J 7 bases short, with 12 bases between. This TCR came from a woman at least 80 years old with COVID-19, enrolled during active disease. This rearrangement joins TRBV5-1 to TRBJ2-3, with D perhaps matching TRBD2 (6 bases). Specimen: peripheral blood. The CDR3 bases are TGCGCCAGCAGCTCCCAGGAGGGGAATACGCAGTATTTT. Translated: CASSSQEGNTQYF.